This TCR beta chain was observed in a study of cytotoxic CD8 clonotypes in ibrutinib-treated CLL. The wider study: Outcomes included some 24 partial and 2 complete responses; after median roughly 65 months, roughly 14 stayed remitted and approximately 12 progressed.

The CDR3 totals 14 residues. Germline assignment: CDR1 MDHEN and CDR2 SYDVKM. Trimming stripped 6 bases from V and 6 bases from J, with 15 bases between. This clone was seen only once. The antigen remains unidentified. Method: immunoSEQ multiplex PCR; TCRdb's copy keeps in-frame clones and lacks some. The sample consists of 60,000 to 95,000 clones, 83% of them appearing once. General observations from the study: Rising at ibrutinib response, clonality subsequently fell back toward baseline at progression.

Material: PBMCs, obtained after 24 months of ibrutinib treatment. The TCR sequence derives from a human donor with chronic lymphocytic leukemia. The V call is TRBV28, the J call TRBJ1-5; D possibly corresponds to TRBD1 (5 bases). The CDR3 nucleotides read TGTGCCAGCAGAAGAGGGGCCGGCGGTCAGCCCCAGCATTTT. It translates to CASRRGAGGQPQHF.